The rows below give T cell receptor beta chains drawn from one sample of a study of shared clonotypes between healthy human individuals. This table comes from immunoSEQ multiplex PCR, and its TCRdb copy is limited to in-frame clones, with some not included. The repertoire includes some 1.5 million clones, roughly 97% of them detected once, and over 1% sits in the top ten. Sequenced sample: naive CD4+ T cells sorted from blood. The receptors stem from a man aged 25 to 40 in good health. CDR3s include the opening cysteine and the closing phenylalanine or tryptophan. A D gene is named only where the DNA matches it firmly. Not all rows give a size; the values are once, few, many and, for expanded clones, a class.

>NA|TRBD2|TRBV11-2|TRBJ2-1
TGTGCCAGCAGCTTAGTAGCGGGTTTTCATAATGAGCAGTTCTTC
CASSLVAGFHNEQFF
>NA|TRBD2|TRBV29-1|TRBJ2-7
TGCAGCTACGGGACTAGCGTATCCTACGAGCAGTACTTC
CSYGTSVSYEQYF
>NA|TRBD2|TRBV29-1|TRBJ2-5
TGCAGCGCCACTAGCGGGAGAGGTGAGACCCAGTACTTC
CSATSGRGETQYF
>NA|NA|TRBV6-5|TRBJ1-4
TGTGCCAGCAGTTACCTCGGAGAAAAACTGTTTTTT
CASSYLGEKLFF
>NA|TRBD1|TRBV27|TRBJ2-4
TGTGCCAGCAGTAAAGACAGGGGCCTAGCCAAAAACATTCAGTACTTC
CASSKDRGLAKNIQYF
>once|NA|TRBV6-5|TRBJ2-7
TGTGCCAGCAGCCGAGGTTTCTCCTACGAGCAGTACTTC
CASSRGFSYEQYF
>once|NA|TRBV27|TRBJ2-1
TGTGCCAGCAGTTTATCGGCCCGGGGCTTAGGCTCCTACAATGAGCAGTTCTTC
CASSLSARGLGSYNEQFF
>NA|NA|TRBV6-5|TRBJ2-1
TGTGCCAGCAGTTCACCGGGACTGTACAATGAGCAGTTCTTC
CASSSPGLYNEQFF
>once|NA|TRBV19|TRBJ2-7
TGTGCCAGTAGTCTGGGGCCAAGGAACTACGAGCAGTACTTC
CASSLGPRNYEQYF
>NA|TRBD1|TRBV28|TRBJ2-2
TGTGCCAGCACCTACAGGGGTACCGGGGAGCTGTTTTTT
CASTYRGTGELFF
>NA|NA|TRBV6-6|TRBJ2-3
TGTGCCAGCAGTAACACAGATACGCAGTATTTT
CASSNTDTQYF
>NA|NA|TRBV9|TRBJ2-1
TGTGCCAGCAGCCCGGCCCCGACGGGAATTGGGTTTTACAATGAGCAGTTCTTC
CASSPAPTGIGFYNEQFF
>NA|NA|TRBV7-2|TRBJ1-2
TGTGCCAGCAGCTTAGAAGGGTTCGGCTACACCTTC
CASSLEGFGYTF
>NA|NA|TRBV5-5|TRBJ2-3
TGTGCCAGCAGCGCCACAGATACGCAGTATTTT
CASSATDTQYF
>NA|TRBD1|TRBV5-4|TRBJ2-7
TGTGCCAGCAGCTTGGGACAGGGGGCAGACGAGCAGTACTTC
CASSLGQGADEQYF
>NA|TRBD2|TRBV5-4|TRBJ2-5
TGTGCCAGCAGCTTTACTAGCGGGGCCGCCTACCAAGAGACCCAGTACTTC
CASSFTSGAAYQETQYF
>NA|NA|TRBV5-1|TRBJ1-5
TGCGCCAGCAGCTTGGTTCCAGGGCCAAATCAGCCCCAGCATTTT
CASSLVPGPNQPQHF
>NA|NA|TRBV7-2|TRBJ2-2
TGTGCCAGCAGCTTTAAGGCGGGAACGAACACCGGGGAGCTGTTTTTT
CASSFKAGTNTGELFF
>NA|TRBD2|TRBV9|TRBJ2-1
TGTGCCAGCAGCCCCCGACTAGCGGGAGCTTACAATGAGCAGTTCTTC
CASSPRLAGAYNEQFF
>NA|TRBD2|TRBV30|TRBJ2-5
TGTGCCTGGGTTCGCGTGGGGGGGAGGCAGACCCAGTACTTC
CAWVRVGGRQTQYF
>NA|NA|TRBV29-1|TRBJ2-1
TGCAGCGTTGGGGGACGGTTTGTCAATGAGCAGTTCTTC
CSVGGRFVNEQFF
>NA|NA|TRBV18|TRBJ1-2
TGTGCCAGCTCACCAGGACTCGTGGACTATGGCTACACCTTC
CASSPGLVDYGYTF
>once|TRBD1|TRBV2|TRBJ2-2
TGTGCCAGCAGTGCACAGGGGCACACCGGGGAGCTGTTTTTT
CASSAQGHTGELFF
>NA|NA|TRBV7-9|TRBJ1-5
TGTGCCAGCAGCTTAGTATTGGACGGACTTAGCAATCAGCCCCAGCATTTT
CASSLVLDGLSNQPQHF
>NA|TRBD2|TRBV5-1|TRBJ2-1
TGCGCCAGCACCGACGGGAGGAGCTCCTACAATGAGCAGTTCTTC
CASTDGRSSYNEQFF
>NA|NA|TRBV11-2|TRBJ1-5
TGTGCCAGCAGCCTAAGCCCCGGGAATCAGCCCCAGCATTTT
CASSLSPGNQPQHF
>NA|NA|TRBV6-1|TRBJ1-1
TGTGCCAGCAGTGGTCAGGTGGAGAACACTGAAGCTTTCTTT
CASSGQVENTEAFF
>NA|NA|TRBV28|TRBJ2-7
TGTGCCAGCACCCCCCTCGGCAGGGGTGCCTACGAGCAGTACTTC
CASTPLGRGAYEQYF
>NA|NA|TRBV14|TRBJ2-3
TGTGCCAGCAGCCGGATGCTAGGACTTACAGATACGCAGTATTTT
CASSRMLGLTDTQYF
>once|TRBD2|TRBV28|TRBJ2-7
TGTGCCAGCAGTTCGGGACTAGCGGAAGCCTACGAGCAGTACTTC
CASSSGLAEAYEQYF
>NA|NA|TRBV5-4|TRBJ1-2
TGTGCCAGCAGCCGGCCCCCGACAGTGAACTATGGCTACACCTTC
CASSRPPTVNYGYTF
>NA|NA|TRBV4-1|TRBJ2-3
TGCGCCAGCAGCCAGTGGGGCACAGATACGCAGTATTTT
CASSQWGTDTQYF
>NA|TRBD1|TRBV6-5|TRBJ1-3
TGTGCCACCGCGGCTACAGGGGCTGGAAACACCATATATTTT
CATAATGAGNTIYF
>NA|NA|TRBV7-2|TRBJ1-1
TGTGCCAGCAGCTTAGCACGGAACACTGAAGCTTTCTTT
CASSLARNTEAFF
>NA|NA|TRBV5-1|TRBJ2-7
TGCGCCAGCAGCTTGGTAAGGGGTGGCGAGCAGTACTTC
CASSLVRGGEQYF
>NA|TRBD2|TRBV7-3|TRBJ2-3
TGTGCCAGCAGCTTCGGGCGGGAGACAGATACGCAGTATTTT
CASSFGRETDTQYF
>NA|NA|TRBV15|TRBJ2-2
TGTGCCACCAGCAGAGACTATTCCGGGGAGCTGTTTTTT
CATSRDYSGELFF
>NA|NA|TRBV5-1|TRBJ1-1
TGCGCCAGCACAAGAATAAGGGGCACTGAAGCTTTCTTT
CASTRIRGTEAFF
>NA|NA|TRBV5-1|TRBJ2-3
TGCGCCAGCAGCTCCGGAATAGCCCCAGATACGCAGTATTTT
CASSSGIAPDTQYF